The source of this TCR beta chain is a study of blood T cell repertoires in COVID-19. Some clones are missing from TCRdb's copy, which holds only in-frame ones; the method was immunoSEQ multiplex PCR. The sample gives some 140,000 clones, roughly four fifths of which show up once; about 29% is in the top ten. Germline V CDR1 and CDR2: MGHDK, SYGVNS. The CDR3 totals 15 residues. Of note for this clone: Sequence at one end of the junction differs from germline and may be a read error.

This TCR derives from a woman aged 55-69 years with acute or convalescent COVID-19. Input material: peripheral blood. The V and J genes are TRBV25-1 and TRBJ1-1; D uncertain. CDR3 region: CASSEFDKKNTEAFF. Here the CDR3 DNA reads TGTGCCAGCAGCGAATTCGACAAGAAGAACACTGAAGCTTTCTTT.